This T cell receptor beta chain was sequenced in a study of blood T cell repertoires in COVID-19. Study in general: Samples came from the United States, Italy and Spain, spanning acute and convalescent COVID-19. From T cells, B-cell-depleted T cells, or PBMCs came the material, which was cDNA or gDNA.

Germline-derived CDR1 and CDR2 are LNHDA and SQIVND (reference sequence). The ends were cut back, 9 bases at V and 0 bases at J, with 17 bases in the middle. The CDR3 has 15 amino acids. The protocol was immunoSEQ multiplex PCR, while the TCRdb copy is restricted to in-frame clones and leaves out a portion. The sample lists under 200,000 clones, around 80% seen once, with 8.1% in the top ten. This chain joins TRBV19 and TRBJ1-1; unclear D gene. Sequencing was carried out using peripheral blood. The receptor was isolated from a man in his 60s with acute or convalescent COVID-19. The CDR3 DNA sequence: TGTGCCAGCTTAAAGACGACCGGGATGAACACTGAAGCTTTCTTT. Translated, it gives CASLKTTGMNTEAFF.